The 29 T cell receptor beta chains in this list originate from one sample, sequenced in a study of spatial heterogeneity in lung cancer. The time point was: sample taken at primary tumor resection. Material for sequencing was whole RNA from tumor, nontumor lung or frozen PBMC, left unsorted. TCRdb fed the 5' RACE reads into MiXCR, producing one record per CDR3 protein. The sample lists approximately 40,000 distinct CDR3 sequences, less than 5.5% occurring once. Here the sequenced sample was PBMCs, taken at surgery. The receptors here all came from a female donor with early-stage non-small cell lung cancer.

The rearrangement uses TRBV6-2 or TRBV6-3 and TRBJ2-5; 8 nucleotides line up with TRBD2. Germline values: CDR1 MNHEY, CDR2 SVGEGT. J was trimmed by 1 base and V by 8 bases; bases with no gene match: 6. The CDR3 runs to 14 residues. In DNA, the CDR3 is TGTGCCAGCGATAAAACTAGCGGCCAAGAGACCCAGTACTTC. Translation gives CASDKTSGQETQYF.

The sample holds many counts of this clonotype. CDR3 coding DNA: TGCGCCAGCAGCCGTGCAGGGGGCGATGGAAACACCATATATTTT. Amino acids: CASSRAGGDGNTIYF. The chain recombines TRBV5-1 with TRBJ1-3; 8 bases fit TRBD1. Germline CDR1 reads SGHRS; CDR2 reads YFSETQ. V was pared by 4 bases and J by 3 bases, with 6 bases of the junction left unmatched. The CDR3 length is 15 residues.

The sample holds many counts of this clonotype. The rearrangement links TRBV20-1 to TRBJ2-7, with TRBD1 matching 12 bases. Trimming at V came to 5 bases and at J to 2 bases, leaving 4 bases not matched to a gene. This CDR3 contains 14 residues. Germline V gene data show CDR1 as DFQATT and CDR2 as SNEGSKA (reference sequence). The CDR3 DNA reads as TGCAGTGCTCTGGGACAGGGGGCGACCTACGAGCAGTACTTC. Translation: CSALGQGATYEQYF.

This clonotype was picked up many times. The chain carries TRBV7-2 and TRBJ2-1; 8 positions agree with TRBD2. The CDR3 length is 16 residues. Germline lookup yields CDR1 SGHTA and CDR2 FQGNSA. Germline trimming cut 5 bases from V and 7 bases from J; bases unmatched to any gene: 13. This CDR3 reads CASSTTFGGAWNEQFF. The CDR3 DNA reads TGTGCCAGCAGCACCACGTTCGGGGGGGCGTGGAATGAGCAGTTCTTC.

This clonotype was detected ten times or more. The chain combines TRBV29-1 with TRBJ1-2, with TRBD1 as a possible D gene (5 bases). Germline CDR1 SQVTM, CDR2 ANQGSEA. There are 13 residues in the CDR3. V lost 5 bases to trimming and J lost 6 bases, with 16 bases between them. The chain's CDR3 is CSVQRSAGHGYTF. DNA for the CDR3: TGCAGCGTTCAAAGGTCGGCAGGGCATGGCTACACCTTC.

This clonotype was observed many times. This rearrangement joins TRBV20-1 to TRBJ1-1; TRBD1 aligns across 7 bases. CDR3 length: 13 amino acids. CDR1 and CDR2 from the germline V gene are DFQATT and SNEGSKA (reference sequence). The ends lost 3 bases at V and 4 bases at J; junction bases unmatched: 5. CDR3 bases: TGCAGTGCTAGGAGTCAGGGGGGCACTGAAGCTTTCTTT. It codes for CSARSQGGTEAFF.

V gene TRBV7-8 combines with J gene TRBJ2-7; D is uncertain. V dropped 5 bases and J dropped 0 bases, with 14 bases sitting between them. Germline-derived CDR1 and CDR2 are SGHVS and FQNEAQ. The CDR3 is made up of 15 amino acids. CDR3 loop: CASSATPHGSYEQYF. In nucleotides, the CDR3 is TGTGCCAGCAGCGCAACACCCCACGGCTCCTACGAGCAGTACTTC.

This clonotype has ten or more counts. The V and J genes are TRBV29-1 and TRBJ2-5, with a weak D call TRBD1 (5 bases). The V end lost 7 bases, the J end lost 2 bases, and 20 bases lay between the germline ends. Germline V lookup: CDR1 SQVTM, CDR2 ANQGSEA. The CDR3 is 15 residues long. DNA for the CDR3: TGCAGCGCCACCCCAGGATTCAGGGCGCAAGAGACCCAGTACTTC. This codes for CSATPGFRAQETQYF.

With respect to this clonotype: Relative to the germline gene, one junction end is altered; a read error may explain this. J is TRBJ2-5 and V is TRBV6-2 or TRBV6-3; 9 nucleotides agree with TRBD1. The length of the CDR3 is 17 residues. Germline values: CDR1 MNHEY, CDR2 SVGEGT. The CDR3 nucleotides are TGTGCCAGCAGTTACCCTACCTTCGTCCGGGACAGGGAGATCCAGTACTTC. Protein: CASSYPTFVRDREIQYF.

The chain uses TRBV11-2 and TRBJ2-7, with D possibly TRBD1 on 6 matching bases. The CDR3 contains 14 residues. The V end lost 3 bases, the J end lost 2 bases, and 11 bases lay between the germline ends. In germline, CDR1 is SGHAT, CDR2 FQNNGV. The CDR3 loop is CASSFWGQAYEQYF. CDR3 coding DNA: TGTGCCAGCAGCTTTTGGGGGCAGGCCTACGAGCAGTACTTC.

The chain couples TRBV15 to TRBJ2-7, with 11 bases aligning to TRBD1. From germline, CDR1 is LNHNV and CDR2 YYDKDF (reference sequence). The CDR3 runs 14 residues. V dropped 5 bases and J dropped 3; count of bases not matched to a gene: 3. CDR3 nucleotide sequence: TGTGCCACCAGCGAGGGACAGGGGGGCTACGAGCAGTACTTC. It is translated as CATSEGQGGYEQYF.

This clonotype has a count of ten or more. The V and J genes are TRBV11-1 and TRBJ2-7, with TRBD1 matching 8 bases. The CDR3 consists of 16 residues. V was clipped by 3 bases and J by 3 bases; unmatched bases: 10. CDR1 and CDR2 from the germline V gene are SGHAT and FQDESV (reference sequence). Here the CDR3 reads CASSFRRGQGVYEQYF. The CDR3 bases are TGTGCCAGCAGCTTTCGGCGTGGACAGGGAGTCTACGAGCAGTACTTC.

This clonotype was seen repeatedly, ten times or more. The rearrangement links TRBV6-1 to TRBJ1-5, with TRBD1 as a possible D gene (6 bases). V was cut by 7 bases and J by 5 bases, with 18 bases left in between. CDR1 MNHNS and CDR2 SASEGT come from the germline V gene. This CDR3 contains 15 residues. The CDR3 here is CASNEGGHWDQPQHF. The CDR3 region has the DNA TGTGCCAGCAACGAGGGGGGACACTGGGATCAGCCCCAGCATTTT.

This clonotype was counted at least ten times. J is TRBJ1-4 and V is TRBV28; D is ambiguous. The CDR3 contains 14 residues. Germline V CDR1 and CDR2: MDHEN, SYDVKM. V was pared by 3 bases and J by 8 bases, with 13 bases between. DNA of the CDR3: TGTGCCAGCAGTTTTGAGCCGCAACTAGAAAAACTGTTTTTT. This gives the protein CASSFEPQLEKLFF.

Ten or more counts support this clonotype. V gene TRBV30 combines with J gene TRBJ2-2; no clear D. This CDR3 region has 12 residues. From germline, CDR1 is GTSNPN and CDR2 SVGIG (reference sequence). V shed 4 bases and J shed 3 bases, with 6 bases lying between them. The CDR3 bases are TGTGCCTGGAATAGGTACACCGGGGAGCTGTTTTTT. It encodes CAWNRYTGELFF.

This clonotype showed up just a few times. The rearrangement links TRBV6-1 to TRBJ1-1; 7 bases align to TRBD1. The V and J ends lost 0 bases and 4 bases, in that order; junction bases with no gene match: 14. The CDR3 covers 18 residues. Germline lookup yields CDR1 MNHNS and CDR2 SASEGT. Here the CDR3 reads CASSEAFNRGQGSTEAFF. In DNA form, the CDR3 reads TGTGCCAGCAGTGAAGCTTTCAACAGGGGTCAGGGGAGCACTGAAGCTTTCTTT.

This clonotype was detected many times. The chain couples TRBV12-3 or TRBV12-4 to TRBJ1-4; perhaps TRBD1 as D (6 bases). The CDR3 has 15 residues. V lost 5 bases to trimming and J lost 5 bases, with 15 bases between them. The CDR3 is CASSAQDSANEKLFF. The CDR3 DNA reads as TGTGCCAGCAGTGCCCAGGACAGTGCGAATGAAAAACTGTTTTTT.

This clonotype was seen at least ten times. The rearrangement uses TRBV11-1 and TRBJ2-3; D assignment may be TRBD1 or TRBD2 (5 bases each). This CDR3 has 15 residues. Trimming left V 5 bases short and J 2 bases short, with 14 bases between. Germline-derived CDR1 and CDR2 are SGHAT and FQDESV (reference sequence). The CDR3 DNA sequence: TGTGCCAGCAGCACCCGACCCGGGGCCACAGATACGCAGTATTTT. It yields the protein CASSTRPGATDTQYF. Supplemented by reference TRBV11-1 and TRBJ2-3, the full variable domain reads EAEVAQSPRYKITEKSQAVAFWCDPISGHATLYWYRQILGQGPELLVQFQDESVVDDSQLPKDRFSAERLKGVDSTLKIQPAELGDSAMYLCASSTRPGATDTQYFGPGTRLTVL.

Concerning this clonotype itself: A much larger clone differs from this one at a single base, so this may be a read error. The V and J genes are TRBV11-2 and TRBJ2-4; TRBD1 is a possible D gene (6 bases). Germline V CDR1 and CDR2: SGHAT, FQNNGV. The CDR3 has 19 amino acids. With 5 bases removed from V and 2 bases from J, the gap between germline ends came to 25 bases. The DNA for the CDR3 is TGTGCCAGCAGCCGATCGGACAGTTTTTTCGACCTAACCAAAAACATTCAGTACTTC. Its translation is CASSRSDSFFDLTKNIQYF. The variable domain in full, completed from reference TRBV11-2 and TRBJ2-4, reads EAGVAQSPRYKIIEKRQSVAFWCNPISGHATLYWYQQILGQGPKLLIQFQNNGVVDDSQLPKDRFSAERLKGVDSTLKIQPAKLEDSAVYLCASSRSDSFFDLTKNIQYFGAGTRLSVL.

This sequence joins TRBV19 and TRBJ2-5, with D possibly matching TRBD1 (6 bases). CDR3 length: 17 residues. CDR1 and CDR2 from the germline V gene are LNHDA and SQIVND (reference sequence). The V end was cut by 4 bases, the J end by 0 bases, with 18 bases between. CDR3 protein: CASSTLWRGGNQETQYF. DNA for the CDR3: TGTGCCAGTAGTACCCTCTGGCGAGGGGGAAACCAAGAGACCCAGTACTTC.

In its sample, this clonotype was seen many times. This chain's CDR3 is CASSGAYAGPTDTQYF. The CDR3 nucleotides read TGTGCCAGCAGCGGGGCTTACGCGGGGCCCACAGATACGCAGTATTTT. This chain connects TRBV9 to TRBJ2-3; TRBD2 might be the D (6 bases). Trimming left V 3 bases short and J 2 bases short, with 16 bases between. Per germline, CDR1 SGDLS and CDR2 YYNGEE. This CDR3 comprises 16 residues.

This clonotype was counted only a few times. This chain links TRBV2 with TRBJ1-6; TRBD1 aligns across 7 bases. This CDR3 has 16 amino acids. The germline CDR1 and CDR2 sequences are SNHLY and FYNNEI. Losses at the gene ends were 3 bases for V and 0 bases for J; bases not matched to a gene: 2. CDR3 sequence: CASSDRGLSYNSPLHF. CDR3 nucleotides: TGTGCCAGCAGTGATAGGGGGCTCTCCTATAATTCACCCCTCCACTTT.

This clonotype was observed many times. The chain uses TRBV19 and TRBJ1-2, with TRBD1 matching 7 bases. J gave up 4 bases and V 8 bases, and 10 bases lay outside the gene matches. The CDR3 totals 14 residues. Germline-derived CDR1 and CDR2 are LNHDA and SQIVND (reference sequence). The CDR3 protein is CASSRDSSFYGYTF. CDR3 nucleotides: TGTGCCAGTTCCCGGGACAGTTCCTTCTATGGCTACACCTTC.

There are many counts of this clonotype. The gene calls are TRBV9 and TRBJ1-5; D is ambiguous. With 0 bases removed from V and 2 bases from J, the gap between germline ends came to 9 bases. The CDR3 runs to 15 residues. CDR1 is SGDLS, CDR2 YYNGEE, per germline. CDR3 bases: TGTGCCAGCAGCGTAGGTTTCGGGGGCAATCAGCCCCAGCATTTT. As protein: CASSVGFGGNQPQHF.

This clonotype was observed at least ten times. V usage is TRBV7-2 and J usage is TRBJ2-2; 7 bases match TRBD2. The junction had 5 bases not matched to a gene; V was cut back by 1 base and J by 3 bases. CDR1 and CDR2 from the germline V gene are SGHTA and FQGNSA. The CDR3 is made up of 16 amino acids. The CDR3 loop reads CASSLVGTIHTGELFF. For the CDR3, the DNA is TGTGCCAGCAGCTTAGTGGGGACTATTCACACCGGGGAGCTGTTTTTT.

J is TRBJ1-2 and V is TRBV7-2, with 7 bases identical to TRBD1. The CDR3 is 13 residues long. The trim removed 5 bases at V and 8 bases at J, leaving 8 bases unmatched. In germline, CDR1 is SGHTA, CDR2 FQGNSA. CDR3 bases: TGTGCCAGCAGCGAAAACAGGGGAAACGGCTACACCTTC. It yields the protein CASSENRGNGYTF. The full variable domain, rest sourced from reference TRBV7-2 and TRBJ1-2, is GAGVSQSPSNKVTEKGKDVELRCDPISGHTALYWYRQSLGQGLEFLIYFQGNSAPDKSGLPSDRFSAERTGGSVSTLTIQRTQQEDSAVYLCASSENRGNGYTFGSGTRLTVV.

This clonotype appeared many times. V and J are TRBV2 and TRBJ1-1; a weak D match, TRBD1 (6 bases). This CDR3 comprises 16 residues. V gave up 4 bases and J gave up 3 bases, with 18 bases separating them. In germline, CDR1 is SNHLY, CDR2 FYNNEI. The CDR3: CASSATGRVVDTEAFF. CDR3 DNA sequence: TGTGCCAGCAGTGCTACAGGGCGGGTGGTCGACACTGAAGCTTTCTTT.

This clonotype has at least ten counts. The chain employs TRBV27 and TRBJ2-5, with unresolved D. The V end was cut by 2 bases, the J end by 7 bases, with 14 bases between. This CDR3 region has 14 residues. CDR1 is MNHEY, CDR2 SMNVEV, per germline (reference sequence). The CDR3 coding sequence is TGTGCCAGCAGTTTAACCGACCGATACGGGACCCAGTACTTC. Protein sequence: CASSLTDRYGTQYF.

This clonotype was counted ten times or more. This chain uses TRBV29-1 with TRBJ2-3, with 10 positions matching TRBD2. V trimming: 5 bases; J trimming: 4 bases; junction bases outside the gene matches: 15. The CDR3 has 17 residues. Germline CDR1 is SQVTM and CDR2 is ANQGSEA. This CDR3 is CSVKKLSGGAWADTQYF. CDR3 coding DNA: TGCAGCGTTAAGAAATTGAGCGGGGGGGCGTGGGCAGATACGCAGTATTTT.